This TCR beta chain was sequenced in a study of human T cells and chemical hapten exposure. About the research overall: The study traced per-sample TCR yield variation mainly to small differences in pooled library volumes.

Ten or more counts support this clonotype. No antigen is known for it. Germline loops: CDR1 MNHNS, CDR2 SASEGT. The CDR3 has 17 amino acids. V gave up 1 base and J gave up 8 bases, with 22 bases separating them. TCRdb used MiXCR to reprocess the RACE reads, holding one entry per CDR3 protein. The sample carries under 75,000 distinct CDR3 sequences, about 8% recorded once. Study results and caveats: TCRs above 1 in 1000 frequency did not change with DPC sensitization.

Described time point: patch test 2, 6 weeks after DPC sensitization. Treatment specified: therapeutic diphenylcyclopropenone sensitization with weekly scalp DPC. The receptor was derived from a woman between 45 and 65 years old with alopecia areata. Some clones in this sample may be carry-over from other donors' samples. The chain couples TRBV6-1 to TRBJ2-3; D could derive from TRBD1 or TRBD2 (5 bases each). The sample in question was whole blood, obtained in connection with sensitization to the hapten diphenylcyclopropenone (DPC). CDR3 in DNA: TGTGCCAGCAGTGAAGATGAGATTGGGACCCTCTCCCCTACGCAGTATTTT. Translating gives CASSEDEIGTLSPTQYF.